The rows below give T cell receptor beta chains drawn from one sample of a study of blood T cell repertoires in COVID-19. The table came from immunoSEQ multiplex PCR; TCRdb's copy has only in-frame clones and leaves some out. The sample yields fewer than 650,000 clones, roughly nine tenths seen once. The sequenced sample consisted of peripheral blood. These receptors were collected from a woman aged 45-59 years with COVID-19, enrolled during active disease. Each CDR3 is given with its conserved first and last residue.

>TRBV4-1
CASSQESGQGVVGANVLTF
>TRBV7-3
CASSSNPGQYNEQFF
>TRBV6-4
CASSPGANSPLHF
>TRBV5-6
CASSLSGGQTYEQYF
>TRBV24-1
CATSQGNEQYF
>TRBV27
CASSWGAGGAEAFF
>TRBV10-3
CAISPGGQGMGYTF
>TRBV28
CASSLWGGSNQPQHF
>TRBV19
CASRDLASYEQYF
>TRBV5-1
CASSFGRAGEQYF
>TRBV14
CASSHLPGTGLLSSYNEQFF
>TRBV6-5
CASSSRGRGNTIYF
>TRBV5-1
CASSPVGANEKLFF
>TRBV30
CAWTVAENTEAFF
>TRBV27
CASRLTPGMADQPQHF
>TRBV18
CASSHGQGSSAFF
>TRBV11-2
CASSPKYNEQFF
>TRBV21-1
CASSKTGRPTYGYTF
>TRBV29-1
CSVGDPGGYTF
>TRBV3-1/TRBV3-2
CASTLTGETQYF
>TRBV12-3/TRBV12-4
CASSSGQGEAFF
>TRBV20-1
CSASSRGTGELFF
>TRBV5-1
CASSLAKTVGRGTEAFF
>TRBV4-1
CASSPLGQLNQPQHF